This TCR beta chain comes out of a study of CD8+ T cells in alopecia areata. V was pared by 6 bases and J by 5 bases, with 6 bases of the junction left unmatched. The CDR3 length is 15 residues. Germline V CDR1 and CDR2: ENHRY, SYGVKD. As for this clone: What it binds is unknown.

Study-level results: Especially in alopecia totalis/universalis, lesional scalp showed greater clonality than normal scalp did. Sharing of TCRs across patients appeared less clear than in mice, possibly for HLA-related reasons. Sequences from scalp samples also cover resident alphabeta T cells of normal skin.

RNA was isolated and reverse transcribed to cDNA, the sequencing template. Repertoires were generated with immunoSEQ multiplex PCR, while TCRdb's copy carries only in-frame clones and drops some. Among about 140,000 clones, 55% were seen once, and the ten largest hold about 4.4%. The sorting of PBMCs gave CD4+ and CD8+ T cells. The source of this sequence is a human donor in good health. The J gene is TRBJ2-7, the V gene TRBV10-3; 14 bases map to TRBD2. Sequences were obtained from CD4+ T cells sorted from blood. For the CDR3, the DNA is TGTGCCATCAGGGGGGGACTAGCGGGAGACCACGAGCAGTACTTC. It translates to CAIRGGLAGDHEQYF.